The 14 T cell receptor beta chains given below trace back to one sample, sequenced in a study of control samples from healthy donors and cancer patients. Here immunoSEQ multiplex PCR was the method, and the copy in TCRdb shows in-frame clones only, minus some. The repertoire has tens of thousands of clones, 70% to 90% of them found once; the top ten carry under 10%. The sample consisted of PBMCs. The receptors were gathered from a woman aged 45-59 years with colorectal cancer.

CDR3: CASSRGQGRDYGYTF. In nucleotides, the CDR3 is TGCGCCAGCAGCCGCGGACAGGGGCGGGACTATGGCTACACCTTC. The chain carries TRBV4-3 and TRBJ1-2, with TRBD1 identical over 9 bases. This CDR3 comprises 15 residues. The germline gives CDR1 LGHNA, CDR2 YSLEER. The junction had 6 bases not matched to a gene; V was cut back by 4 bases and J by 3 bases.

CDR3 sequence (DNA): TGTGCCTGGATAGTGAACACTGAAGCTTTCTTT. Its protein product is CAWIVNTEAFF. The chain couples TRBV30 to TRBJ1-1; D unclear. Trimming stripped 4 bases from V and 0 bases from J, with 3 bases between. The CDR3 totals 11 residues. Germline CDR1 reads GTSNPN; CDR2 reads SVGIG (reference sequence).

The rearrangement links TRBV5-1 to TRBJ2-2; TRBD2 is a possible D gene (6 bases). Germline V gene sequence: CDR1 SGHRS, CDR2 YFSETQ. CDR3 length equals 16 residues. V was pared by 4 bases and J by 2 bases, with 15 bases between. The CDR3 loop is CASSPAGGTNTGELFF. DNA of the CDR3: TGCGCCAGCAGCCCCGCCGGGGGAACAAACACCGGGGAGCTGTTTTTT.

This clone was detected only once. The CDR3 sequence: CASSPDADSNQPQHF. The CDR3 nucleotides are TGTGCCAGTTCCCCGGATGCCGATAGCAATCAGCCCCAGCATTTT. The V and J genes are TRBV19 and TRBJ1-5; no reliable D call. Germline loops: CDR1 LNHDA, CDR2 SQIVND (reference sequence). V lost 8 bases, J lost 0 bases, and 14 bases lay in between. CDR3 length equals 15 residues.

This chain uses TRBV6-2 or TRBV6-3 with TRBJ2-7, with 9 nucleotides matching TRBD2. With 0 bases clipped from V and 9 bases from J, the junction kept 9 bases outside the gene matches. The CDR3 spans 15 residues. The germline V gene has CDR1 MNHEY and CDR2 SVGEGT. The chain's CDR3 is CASSYSTSGAGGQYV. CDR3 bases: TGTGCCAGCAGTTACTCGACTTCAGGAGCGGGGGGGCAGTACGTC.

The chain recombines TRBV5-8 with TRBJ1-1, with D possibly matching TRBD1 (5 bases). This CDR3 contains 16 residues. Germline loops: CDR1 SGHTS, CDR2 YDEGEE. V was shortened by 4 bases and J by 3 bases, with 19 bases between the two germline ends. This CDR3 is CASSPLGVGSDTEAFF. The CDR3 nucleotides are TGTGCCAGCAGCCCCTTGGGGGTAGGGTCGGACACTGAAGCTTTCTTT. The full variable domain, its missing parts supplied by reference TRBV5-8 and TRBJ1-1, is EAGVTQSPTHLIKTRGQQATLRCSPISGHTSVYWYQQALGLGLQFLLWYDEGEERNRGNFPPRFSGRQFPNYSSELNVNALELEDSALYLCASSPLGVGSDTEAFFGQGTRLTVV.

The V and J genes are TRBV5-8 and TRBJ1-1; 9 bases are shared with TRBD1. This CDR3 is 14 amino acids long. CDR1 SGHTS and CDR2 YDEGEE come from the germline V gene. Trimming cost V 4 bases and J 4 bases; bases outside gene matches: 5. Here the CDR3 reads CASSQDRGGTEAFF. As DNA, the CDR3 is TGTGCCAGCAGCCAGGACAGGGGCGGCACTGAAGCTTTCTTT.

The chain links TRBV7-6 to TRBJ1-1; the D is unclear. There are 13 residues in the CDR3. Looked up from germline, CDR1 is SGHVS and CDR2 is FNYEAQ. V dropped 3 bases and J dropped 1 base, with 6 bases sitting between them. The CDR3: CASSFYTNTEAFF. In DNA, the CDR3 is TGTGCCAGCAGCTTTTATACGAACACTGAAGCTTTCTTT.

The genes are TRBV4-1 and TRBJ1-5; D is unresolved. Germline CDR1 MGHRA, CDR2 YSYEKL. The V end lost 0 bases, the J end lost 3 bases, and 9 bases lay between the germline ends. The CDR3 consists of 15 residues. CDR3 nucleotide sequence: TGCGCCAGCAGCCAAGATTGGGTCGACAATCAGCCCCAGCATTTT. Its protein product is CASSQDWVDNQPQHF.

This clone was recorded once. This sequence joins TRBV12-3 or TRBV12-4 and TRBJ1-5, with D uncertain. This CDR3 has 12 residues. V lost 5 bases and J lost 3, with 5 bases in between. The CDR3 loop reads CASSGVNQPQHF. Written as DNA, the CDR3 is TGTGCCAGCAGTGGTGTCAATCAGCCCCAGCATTTT.

This clone was detected only once. The chain joins TRBV5-8 to TRBJ1-2; 9 positions agree with TRBD1. Trimming removed 4 bases from V and 11 bases from J; junction bases left unmatched: 21. Looked up from germline, CDR1 is SGHTS and CDR2 is YDEGEE. There are 17 residues in the CDR3. The chain's CDR3 is CASSDGRTGELPMGYTF. CDR3 DNA sequence: TGTGCCAGCAGCGACGGGAGGACAGGGGAGCTCCCGATGGGGTACACCTTC.

The chain carries TRBV5-5 and TRBJ1-5; 8 bases align to TRBD1. After removal of 0 bases from V and 3 bases from J, the junction contained 2 bases not matched to a gene. Per germline, CDR1 SGHKS and CDR2 YYEKEE (reference sequence). The CDR3 extends over 15 amino acids. CDR3 nucleotides: TGTGCCAGCAGCTTGGTGACAGGGGCCAATCAGCCCCAGCATTTT. Translated, it gives CASSLVTGANQPQHF.

The rearrangement uses TRBV6-5 and TRBJ1-2; TRBD1 aligns across 9 bases. The CDR3 sequence is 14 residues long. The germline gives CDR1 MNHEY, CDR2 SVGAGI. The J segment lost 4 bases and the V segment lost 5 bases, leaving 5 bases of the junction unmatched. CDR3 sequence reads: CASSPATGGYGYTF. Here the CDR3 DNA reads TGTGCCAGCAGTCCCGCGACAGGGGGCTATGGCTACACCTTC.

This chain uses TRBV2 with TRBJ2-1; 11 positions match TRBD2. The germline V gene encodes CDR1 SNHLY and CDR2 FYNNEI. This CDR3 contains 17 residues. Trimming removed 7 bases from V and 4 bases from J; junction bases left unmatched: 12. The CDR3 here is CASNPSVAGGLYNEQFF. CDR3 nucleotides: TGTGCCAGCAACCCCTCAGTAGCGGGGGGGCTGTACAATGAGCAGTTCTTC.